Following are 8 T cell receptor beta chains from one sample sequenced in a study of post-analysis software for immune sequencing data. Findings and caveats of the study: Patients had higher frequencies than controls of five or six TRBV segments, including TRBV5-6, TRBV5-1 and TRBV20-1.

The TCR beta cDNA libraries carried unique molecular identifiers. Via MiXCR, TCRdb re-called the PCR reads, giving one row per CDR3 protein. The sample holds 650,000 to 850,000 distinct CDR3 sequences; under 70% are singletons and the top ten take roughly 4.4%. Antigen specificity for these receptors is unknown. Sequencing was carried out using blood. The receptors derive from a girl aged 10-17 years with multiple sclerosis.

The J gene is TRBJ2-7, the V gene TRBV5-1, with unresolved D. The DNA matches TRBJ2-1 better at its end, which makes the J call doubtful. The CDR3 sequence is 10 residues long. Germline CDR1 and CDR2: SGHRS and YFSETQ. The CDR3 here is CARKFNEQFF. Written as DNA, the CDR3 is TGCGCCAGGAAGTTCAATGAGCAGTTCTTC.

The gene calls are TRBV11-1 and TRBJ2-1; 15 bases map to TRBD2. The germline V gene has CDR1 SGHAT and CDR2 FQDESV (reference sequence). This CDR3 is built from 21 residues. The ends lost 3 bases at V and 0 bases at J; junction bases unmatched: 12. CDR3 sequence reads: CASSFSPGLAGGPPSYNEQFF. For the CDR3, the DNA is TGTGCCAGCAGCTTTTCACCTGGACTAGCGGGAGGGCCCCCCTCCTACAATGAGCAGTTCTTC.

This clonotype was counted only a few times. The chain couples TRBV6-4 to TRBJ1-2; maybe TRBD1 (6 bases). Germline V gene lookup returns CDR1 MRHNA and CDR2 SNTAGT. V was cut by 2 bases and J by 8 bases, with 15 bases left in between. The CDR3 is made up of 14 amino acids. The CDR3 here is CASSDVLGAGGYTF. The CDR3 coding sequence is TGTGCCAGCAGTGACGTTTTGGGGGCTGGCGGCTACACCTTC.

This clonotype was counted between two and nine times. The rearrangement uses TRBV5-1 and TRBJ2-1; 9 positions agree with TRBD2. Germline V gene lookup returns CDR1 SGHRS and CDR2 YFSETQ. V shed 4 bases and J 5 bases; nucleotides not matched to a gene: 10. The CDR3 length is 16 residues. The CDR3 loop is CASSPRLAGSNNEQFF. For the CDR3, the DNA is TGCGCCAGCAGCCCCAGGCTAGCGGGATCCAACAATGAGCAGTTCTTC.

The chain links TRBV20-1 to TRBJ2-1, with 10 bases aligning to TRBD2. From germline, CDR1 is DFQATT and CDR2 SNEGSKA (reference sequence). V was clipped by 6 bases and J by 9 bases; unmatched bases: 11. The CDR3 extends over 14 amino acids. In DNA, the CDR3 is TGCAGTGCCAACGGAGAGCGGGAGGGCCTTGAGCAGTTCTTC. It yields the protein CSANGEREGLEQFF.

This chain links TRBV20-1 with TRBJ2-1; 7 bases are a match to TRBD2. Looked up from germline, CDR1 is DFQATT and CDR2 is SNEGSKA (reference sequence). V gave up 5 bases and J gave up 5 bases; unmatched junction bases: 9. This CDR3 spans 14 amino acids. As DNA, the CDR3 is TGCAGTGCTTTGGGGCTAGCGGTCGACAATGAGCAGTTCTTC. Protein product: CSALGLAVDNEQFF.

This chain connects TRBV15 to TRBJ2-3; perhaps D is TRBD1 or TRBD2 (5 bases each). V shed 4 bases and J shed 2 bases, with 22 bases lying between them. This CDR3 is 18 amino acids long. Germline loops: CDR1 LNHNV, CDR2 YYDKDF (reference sequence). CDR3 sequence reads: CATSTPRGRSSFTDTQYF. DNA of the CDR3: TGTGCCACCAGCACCCCCCGGGGCAGGTCCTCCTTCACAGATACGCAGTATTTT.

V gene TRBV13 combines with J gene TRBJ2-7, with 7 nucleotides matching TRBD2. J was trimmed by 1 base and V by 2 bases; bases with no gene match: 11. Germline V gene sequence: CDR1 PRHDT, CDR2 FYEKMQ (reference sequence). This CDR3 comprises 17 residues. CDR3 in amino acids: CASSLQVRLAVSYEQYF. In nucleotides, the CDR3 is TGTGCCAGCAGCTTACAAGTTCGGCTAGCGGTGTCCTACGAGCAGTACTTC.